These T cell receptor beta chains were read from a single sample in a study of blood T cell repertoires in COVID-19. Only in-frame clones appear in the TCRdb table, and some are missing; sequencing was by immunoSEQ multiplex PCR. The table has hundreds of thousands of clones, just under 90% seen once. Sequenced sample: peripheral blood. The receptors were gathered from a woman in her twenties or thirties with COVID-19, enrolled during active disease. Both conserved end residues are trimmed from each CDR3. The order of the fields is V gene, J gene, CDR3 protein.

TRBV28	TRBJ2-5	ASSRGGQETQY
TRBV6-5	TRBJ2-3	ASSSLLGQVRQY
TRBV13	TRBJ1-1	ASSSGFARDTEAF
TRBV11-1	TRBJ1-2	ASSSRESNYGYT
TRBV7-9	TRBJ1-5	ASGGASNQPQH
TRBV28	TRBJ1-5	ASSLWALTGKGQPQH
TRBV21-1	TRBJ1-2	ASSKMRAHTNYGYT
TRBV5-1	TRBJ1-4	ASSLAANEKLF
TRBV5-6	TRBJ1-2	ASSWDRGWFGYT
TRBV5-6	TRBJ1-2	ASSLGAPLGGYT
TRBV2	TRBJ1-4	ASTATNEKLF
TRBV7-2	TRBJ2-2	ASSLIFGQPLAELF
TRBV6-6	TRBJ1-2	ASSLRERTRDYGYT
TRBV7-9	TRBJ1-1	ASSPSGSTEAF
TRBV27	TRBJ1-1	ATRTGGRNTEAF
TRBV6-6	TRBJ2-1	ASSPTRTSGGYNEQF
TRBV3-1/TRBV3-2	TRBJ2-5	ASSQDLGLAGGLETQY
TRBV5-1	TRBJ2-1	ASSFWGDEQF
TRBV5-1	TRBJ1-3	ASSPRGGSGNTIY
TRBV15	TRBJ2-3	ATSGLVSTDTQY
TRBV19	TRBJ2-7	ASSMGQNYEQY
TRBV5-1	TRBJ1-3	ASSSSGGVGGNTIY
TRBV5-5	TRBJ2-3	ASSLAVAALMDTQY
TRBV19	TRBJ1-3	ASTQQGLAGNTIY
TRBV9	TRBJ2-3	ASSVKPQERGLAWGTQY
TRBV2	TRBJ2-2	ASSADRVNTGELF
TRBV2	TRBJ1-4	ASTEEGGKEKLF
TRBV28	TRBJ2-1	ASRGGIRNEQF
TRBV2	TRBJ1-1	ASSERDTSRAF
TRBV28	TRBJ2-3	ASSLLPGGVPSTDTQY
TRBV5-4	TRBJ1-4	ASSLDGGNEKLF
TRBV30	TRBJ1-1	AWGREMGTEAF
TRBV3-1/TRBV3-2	TRBJ2-6	ASSQVWQGTGANVLT
TRBV10-3	TRBJ2-5	AISEGEWGAQY
TRBV5-1	TRBJ1-6	ASSLDLGANSPLH
TRBV4-2	TRBJ1-3	ASSQAGFGNTIY
TRBV18	TRBJ1-6	ASSQRQGNNSPLH
TRBV5-4	TRBJ2-5	ASSPSSARSRKTQY
TRBV30	TRBJ1-5	AWSPGQGPYPQH
TRBV5-1	TRBJ2-1	ASSQERGNEQF
TRBV10-1	TRBJ2-3	ASSESGLAGATDTQY
TRBV4-1	TRBJ2-3	ASSQDFGGAGVGTDTQY
TRBV6-5	TRBJ2-6	ASRSPGGTHNVLT
TRBV6-1	TRBJ1-5	ASSLQGMRNQPQH
TRBV7-2	TRBJ2-5	ASSLIGRETQY
TRBV5-4	TRBJ1-1	ASSLGLGNTEAF
TRBV7-9	TRBJ1-1	ASSSPSRNTEAF
TRBV6-1	TRBJ2-2	ASTSINRGTGELF
TRBV29-1	TRBJ2-3	SVAGQGSGFTDTQY
TRBV7-9	TRBJ2-7	ASSSWDRGNYEQY
TRBV7-9	TRBJ1-2	ASSLDQASYGYT
TRBV2	TRBJ2-2	ASTRTPPNTGELF
TRBV19	TRBJ1-1	ASSIRVHTEAF
TRBV11-2	TRBJ2-1	ASSQRTGPNNEQF
TRBV3-1/TRBV3-2	TRBJ2-1	ASSQGVLTRVYEQF